Listed below are T cell receptor beta chains from one sample, sequenced in a study of cytomegalovirus exposure and HLA in healthy donors. Method: immunoSEQ multiplex PCR; TCRdb's copy keeps in-frame clones and lacks some. There are 110,000 to 150,000 clones in the sample; around 75% occur only once, and around 7% lies in the top ten. Sequenced: PBMCs. The receptors were sampled from a man younger than 40 in good health and CMV-seronegative. Both conserved end residues are part of each CDR3. The order of the fields is clone size, V gene, D gene, J gene, CDR3 length, CDR3 protein, CDR3 DNA. A D gene is named only where the DNA matches it firmly. Rows may omit the clone size; those that give it use once, few, many or a size class.

NA	TRBV29-1	NA	TRBJ1-3	13	CSTVDTSGNTIYF	TGCAGCACCGTGGACACCTCTGGAAACACCATATATTTT
NA	TRBV5-4	NA	TRBJ1-1	14	CASSLVGGNTEAFF	TGTGCCAGCAGCTTGGTCGGGGGGAACACTGAAGCTTTCTTT
NA	TRBV6-5	NA	TRBJ1-2	13	CASSGGGDYGYTF	TGTGCCAGCAGCGGCGGCGGAGACTATGGCTACACCTTC
once	TRBV29-1	NA	TRBJ2-2	12	CSAREDTGELFF	TGCAGCGCCCGTGAGGACACCGGGGAGCTGTTTTTT
NA	TRBV7-8	TRBD1	TRBJ1-5	17	CASSSTGTGYSNQPQHF	TGTGCCAGCAGCTCGACGGGGACAGGGTATAGCAATCAGCCCCAGCATTTT
NA	TRBV29-1	TRBD1	TRBJ2-7	15	CSVEDGQGATYEQYF	TGCAGCGTTGAAGATGGACAGGGGGCTACCTACGAGCAGTACTTC
NA	TRBV9	NA	TRBJ1-1	14	CASSALTANTEAFF	TGTGCCAGCAGCGCCTTGACAGCGAACACTGAAGCTTTCTTT
NA	TRBV14	TRBD1	TRBJ2-5	19	CASSQRIYGGTGRRETQYF	TGTGCCAGCAGCCAACGTATCTATGGCGGGACAGGGAGGCGAGAGACCCAGTACTTC
NA	TRBV5-1	NA	TRBJ2-3	14	CASSLVASADTQYF	TGCGCCAGCAGCTTGGTTGCTAGCGCTGATACGCAGTATTTT
NA	TRBV6-1	NA	TRBJ1-6	14	CASSEVLPNSPLHF	TGTGCCAGCAGTGAAGTACTGCCTAATTCACCCCTCCACTTT
NA	TRBV28	NA	TRBJ2-7	15	CASSLGKGGVYEQYF	TGTGCCAGCAGTTTAGGAAAAGGAGGAGTCTACGAGCAGTACTTC
NA	TRBV7-9	NA	TRBJ1-4	13	CASSLAGLGELFF	TGTGCCAGCAGCTTAGCCGGACTTGGGGAACTGTTTTTT
few	TRBV7-7	TRBD1	TRBJ2-1	15	CASSLGQGSYNEQFF	TGTGCTAGCAGCTTAGGACAGGGCTCCTACAATGAGCAGTTCTTC
NA	TRBV15	NA	TRBJ2-7	13	CATGLETLSEQYF	TGTGCCACTGGGCTGGAAACGCTATCCGAGCAGTACTTC
NA	TRBV6-5	NA	TRBJ1-2	15	CASSYSKRGTSGYTF	TGTGCCAGCAGTTACTCGAAGCGCGGGACCTCTGGCTACACCTTC
NA	TRBV6-1	TRBD2	TRBJ2-7	15	CASSERVAGFYEQYF	TGTGCCAGCAGTGAAAGAGTAGCGGGGTTTTACGAGCAGTACTTC
NA	TRBV5-1	TRBD2	TRBJ2-1	14	CASSELAGGDEQFF	TGCGCCAGCAGCGAACTAGCGGGTGGCGATGAGCAGTTCTTC
NA	TRBV28	NA	TRBJ2-2	16	CASSLSRIRWTGELFF	TGTGCCAGCAGTTTATCCAGGATCCGGTGGACCGGGGAGCTGTTTTTT
NA	TRBV5-6	NA	TRBJ1-1	11	CASSSSGRGSF	TGTGCCAGCAGCTCGTCTGGGAGGGGAAGCTTT
once	TRBV7-9	TRBD1	TRBJ2-2	15	CASSLGQGNTGELFF	TGTGCCAGCAGCTTAGGACAGGGCAACACCGGGGAGCTGTTTTTT
few	TRBV10-3	TRBD2	TRBJ2-3	17	CAISTGTSGVGTDTQYF	TGTGCCATCAGTACCGGGACTAGCGGGGTGGGGACAGATACGCAGTATTTT
NA	TRBV5-4	NA	TRBJ1-1	17	CASSPGTNIIRRTEAFF	TGTGCCAGCAGCCCCGGGACTAATATCATCCGACGAACTGAAGCTTTCTTT
NA	TRBV5-6	NA	TRBJ1-2	15	CASSVSGTPNYGYTF	TGTGCCAGCAGCGTTTCAGGGACTCCTAACTATGGCTACACCTTC
NA	TRBV19	NA	TRBJ1-5	17	CASSDRVIRISNQPQHF	TGTGCCAGTAGCGACAGAGTAATAAGGATTAGCAATCAGCCCCAGCATTTT
NA	TRBV11-2	TRBD1	TRBJ2-7	14	CASSLGTGVYEQYF	TGTGCCAGCAGCTTAGGAACAGGGGTTTACGAGCAGTACTTC
NA	TRBV19	NA	TRBJ1-5	14	CASSTRGAGQPQHF	TGTGCCAGTAGTACCCGGGGGGCCGGTCAGCCCCAGCATTTT
once	TRBV10-3	TRBD1	TRBJ1-4	16	CAISDQGAPTNEKLFF	TGTGCCATCAGTGATCAGGGGGCCCCCACTAATGAAAAACTGTTTTTT
NA	TRBV7-2	NA	TRBJ2-2	12	CASSSGNGELFF	TGTGCCAGCAGCTCAGGGAACGGGGAGCTGTTTTTT
few	TRBV9	TRBD2	TRBJ2-7	16	CASSVAPGRPSYEQYF	TGTGCCAGCAGCGTAGCCCCCGGGAGGCCCTCCTACGAGCAGTACTTC
NA	TRBV9	TRBD2	TRBJ2-1	15	CASSIGIGGSNEQFF	TGTGCCAGCAGCATCGGTATAGGCGGGAGTAATGAGCAGTTCTTC
NA	TRBV30	TRBD1	TRBJ1-5	15	CAWSVQGAGNQPQHF	TGTGCCTGGAGTGTACAGGGGGCCGGGAATCAGCCCCAGCATTTT
NA	TRBV5-4	NA	TRBJ1-2	12	CASSLLTDGYTF	TGTGCCAGCAGCTTGCTCACAGATGGCTACACCTTC
NA	TRBV15	TRBD1	TRBJ1-1	17	CATSRDPKRQGSTEAFF	TGTGCCACCAGCAGAGATCCTAAACGACAGGGCAGCACTGAAGCTTTCTTT
NA	TRBV14	NA	TRBJ1-1	11	CASSHGGLDFF	TGTGCCAGCAGCCATGGGGGGTTGGATTTCTTT
NA	TRBV5-4	NA	TRBJ1-4	16	CASSLDRDYGNEKLFF	TGTGCCAGCAGCTTGGACCGGGACTACGGTAATGAAAAACTGTTTTTT
NA	TRBV18	NA	TRBJ1-5	16	CASSKTGTSLNQPQHF	TGTGCCAGCTCAAAAACAGGGACATCACTTAATCAGCCCCAGCATTTT
once	TRBV5-8	NA	TRBJ1-5	16	CASSGNTGSRNQPQHF	TGTGCCAGCAGCGGAAATACCGGGAGCCGCAATCAGCCCCAGCATTTT
NA	TRBV6-5	TRBD2	TRBJ2-7	13	CASSRASGYEQYF	TGTGCCAGCAGTCGGGCTAGCGGATACGAGCAGTACTTC
NA	TRBV27	TRBD2	TRBJ2-2	14	CASSYGGGTGELFF	TGTGCCAGCAGTTATGGCGGGGGCACCGGGGAGCTGTTTTTT
NA	TRBV29-1	TRBD1	TRBJ2-6	16	CSVDGQGEAGANVLTF	TGCAGCGTTGATGGACAGGGGGAGGCTGGGGCCAACGTCCTGACTTTC
NA	TRBV10-3	TRBD1	TRBJ1-5	13	CAIRDRSDQPQHF	TGTGCCATCAGGGACAGGAGCGATCAGCCCCAGCATTTT
NA	TRBV15	NA	TRBJ2-3	13	CATSSKSTDTQYF	TGTGCCACCAGCAGTAAATCCACAGATACGCAGTATTTT
NA	TRBV9	NA	TRBJ1-1	13	CASSVGSGTEAFF	TGTGCCAGCAGCGTAGGATCGGGCACTGAAGCTTTCTTT
NA	TRBV20-1	TRBD1	TRBJ2-7	11	CSARDRLEQYF	TGCAGTGCTAGGGACAGGCTCGAGCAGTACTTC
NA	TRBV2	NA	TRBJ1-2	12	CASVARGYGYTF	TGTGCCAGCGTTGCAAGGGGGTATGGCTACACCTTC
NA	TRBV5-1	TRBD1	TRBJ1-2	15	CASSPTEQGAIGYTF	TGCGCCAGCAGCCCGACCGAACAGGGGGCGATCGGCTACACCTTC
NA	TRBV7-9	TRBD2	TRBJ2-7	17	CASSSAFSGSSTYEQYF	TGTGCCAGCAGCTCAGCCTTTAGCGGGAGCTCAACCTACGAGCAGTACTTC
once	TRBV28	NA	TRBJ2-3	13	CASSHPYTDTQYF	TGTGCCAGCAGCCACCCCTACACAGATACGCAGTATTTT